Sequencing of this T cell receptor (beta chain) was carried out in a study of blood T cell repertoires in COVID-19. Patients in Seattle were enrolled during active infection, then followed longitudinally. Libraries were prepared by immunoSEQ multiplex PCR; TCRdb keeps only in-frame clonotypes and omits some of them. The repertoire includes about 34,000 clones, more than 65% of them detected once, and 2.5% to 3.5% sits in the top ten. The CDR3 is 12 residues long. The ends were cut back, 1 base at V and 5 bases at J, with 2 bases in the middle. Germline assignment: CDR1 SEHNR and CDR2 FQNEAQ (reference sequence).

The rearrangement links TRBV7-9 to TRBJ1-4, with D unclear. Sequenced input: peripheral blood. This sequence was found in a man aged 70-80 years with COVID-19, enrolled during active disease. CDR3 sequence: CASSLVNEKLFF. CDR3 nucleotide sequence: TGTGCCAGCAGCTTAGTAAATGAAAAACTGTTTTTT. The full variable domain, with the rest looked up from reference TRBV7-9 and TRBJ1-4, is DTGVSQNPRHKITKRGQNVTFRCDPISEHNRLYWYRQTLGQGPEFLTYFQNEAQLEKSRLLSDRFSAERPKGSFSTLEIQRTEQGDSAMYLCASSLVNEKLFFGSGTQLSVL.